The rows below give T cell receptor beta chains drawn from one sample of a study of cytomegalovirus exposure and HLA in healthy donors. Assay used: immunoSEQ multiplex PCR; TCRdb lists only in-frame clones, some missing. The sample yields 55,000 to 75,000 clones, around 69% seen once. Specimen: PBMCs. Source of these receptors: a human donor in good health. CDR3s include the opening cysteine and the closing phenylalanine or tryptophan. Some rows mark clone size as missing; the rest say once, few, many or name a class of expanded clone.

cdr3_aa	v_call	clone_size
CASSQMDRGNIQYF	TRBV4-1	.
CASSSEGAREQFF	TRBV10-2	.
CASSPDILAASTDTQYF	TRBV5-4	.
CASSKEPGGSGELFF	TRBV5-5	.
CASSKTGTGGAGGYTF	TRBV6-6	.
CAWSSGGNQPQHF	TRBV30	few
CASSGQGYYGYTF	TRBV18	.
CASSPIRGKRRNEQFF	TRBV11-2	.
CASSLTGISGNTIYF	TRBV5-6	.
CSVEPGQGVGDTQYF	TRBV29-1	.
CASSLVRTGGRAVGETQYF	TRBV5-1	.
CASSPGTPANTGELFF	TRBV18	.
CASRDRQGLMNTEAFF	TRBV11-1	.
CASSAQGANYGYTF	TRBV9	.
CAWSYGGTEAFF	TRBV30	.
CASSLGAGGTYEQYF	TRBV5-6	.
CAWDPGQGIGEQYF	TRBV30	few
CASSLAPGPEDTGELFF	TRBV5-1	.
CASGRGTGGTEAFF	TRBV6-5	once
CASSVGEGRYSNQPQHF	TRBV6-1	.
CASSSDRVVNEQYF	TRBV25-1	.
CAWSTGSHNEKLFF	TRBV30	.
CSAGGGEAFF	TRBV20-1	.
CASSRPGDLVPIF	TRBV6-5	.
CASSIAFVSNQPQHF	TRBV19	.
CAHIGTRSNQPQHF	TRBV30	once
CASSLLGFDNEQFF	TRBV5-1	few
CASSQENSGGIDTQYF	TRBV4-2	.
CASRSDRGPNTEAFF	TRBV7-9	.
CASSSGLLRTDTQYF	TRBV5-4	.
CASTSRGLPRPSGRLTSTDTQYF	TRBV27	.
CASSSGTSPDTQYF	TRBV7-3	few
CASSVGGEDQPQHF	TRBV25-1	.
CASSLADGGYNEQFF	TRBV5-6	.
CAWSPLGQGAETQYF	TRBV30	.
CASSKQTLSYEQYF	TRBV19	.
CASSRGQGRYQETQYF	TRBV5-1	.
CASSLAPGQGTEAFF	TRBV5-6	.
CASRQPGQTYSNQPQHF	TRBV28	.
CASSSSGALNEQFF	TRBV7-6	once
CASSGTTGGSYNEQFF	TRBV5-1	.
CASQREVRGEQYF	TRBV2	.
CASSFLAGAVYEQYF	TRBV5-1	.
CSSSSEYPPGELFF	TRBV7-9	.
CASSPTGREGYTF	TRBV6-6	.
CAWRGGAGNTIYF	TRBV30	.
CASSTGYRDYNEQFF	TRBV6-1	.
CAISEFQGSNQPQHF	TRBV10-3	.
CSVRGQGSTGELFF	TRBV29-1	.
CASSPSAGYGYTF	TRBV7-9	few
CATSGRDSVNYGYTF	TRBV15	.
CASSLAGALNEQFF	TRBV11-2	once
CASSVGTGGNQPQHF	TRBV9	few
CASSVDRADQPQHF	TRBV19	.
CASRPTRGVTSGSRNEQFF	TRBV27	few
CASSKGQGTNEKLFF	TRBV9	.
CASSLGTGVDYEQYF	TRBV11-3	.